The source of this TCR beta chain is a study of shared T cell receptors in the human thymus. Germline V CDR1 and CDR2: SGHTA, FQGNSA. This CDR3 region has 15 residues. The trim removed 5 bases at V and 5 bases at J, leaving 7 bases unmatched. Assay: immunoSEQ multiplex PCR; the TCRdb copy retains only in-frame clones and omits some. The sample includes about 710,000 clones, more than 75% of them seen just once. The sample also formed part of further work on human thymus T cells. That publication notes: Immunologically healthy infants in Finland undergoing congenital heart defect surgery were the donors. Thymus tissue for the work was resected from patients undergoing corrective heart surgery. Among unrelated individuals, related research reported thymic repertoires that overlapped highly.

This sequence joins TRBV7-2 and TRBJ1-1; 11 bases fit TRBD1. Sequenced material: thymocytes. This TCR was sampled from a boy under two years old with a congenital heart defect. The CDR3 sequence is CASSLDRDRGTEAFF. The CDR3, as DNA: TGTGCCAGCAGCCTCGACCGGGACAGGGGGACTGAAGCTTTCTTT.